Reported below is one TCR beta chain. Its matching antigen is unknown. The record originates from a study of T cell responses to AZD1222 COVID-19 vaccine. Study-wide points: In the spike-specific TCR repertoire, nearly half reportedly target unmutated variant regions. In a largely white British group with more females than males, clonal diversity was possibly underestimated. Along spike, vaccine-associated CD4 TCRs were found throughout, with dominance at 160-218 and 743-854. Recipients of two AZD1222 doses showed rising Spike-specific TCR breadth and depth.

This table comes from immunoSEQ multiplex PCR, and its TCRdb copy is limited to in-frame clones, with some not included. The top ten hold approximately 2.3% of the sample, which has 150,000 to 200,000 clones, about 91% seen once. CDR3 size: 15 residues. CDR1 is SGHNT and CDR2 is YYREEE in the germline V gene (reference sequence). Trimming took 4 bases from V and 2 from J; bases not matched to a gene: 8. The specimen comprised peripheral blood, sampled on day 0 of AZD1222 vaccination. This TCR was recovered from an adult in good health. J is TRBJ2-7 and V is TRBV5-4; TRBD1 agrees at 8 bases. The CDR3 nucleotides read TGTGCCAGCAGCAACCGGGACAGGTCTACCTACGAGCAGTACTTC. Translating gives CASSNRDRSTYEQYF. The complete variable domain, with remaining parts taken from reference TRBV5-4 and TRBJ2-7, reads ETGVTQSPTHLIKTRGQQVTLRCSSQSGHNTVSWYQQALGQGPQFIFQYYREEENGRGNFPPRFSGLQFPNYSSELNVNALELDDSALYLCASSNRDRSTYEQYFGPGTRLTVT.